This TCR beta chain was captured in a study of CD8+ T cells in alopecia areata. Study-wide results and limits: Researchers say the link of baseline CD8+ expansion to response remains uncertain, with one nonresponder. Scalp clonality and expanded CD8+ clones among the top 100 fell significantly with tofacitinib.

This clone was picked up a small number of times. Its antigen is currently unknown. Germline V gives CDR1 SGHAT, CDR2 FQDESV (reference sequence). The V gene lost 5 bases and the J gene lost 2 bases, with 9 bases spanning the gap. This CDR3 comprises 13 residues. After isolation, RNA underwent reverse transcription to generate cDNA as the sequencing template. Repertoires were generated with immunoSEQ multiplex PCR, while TCRdb's copy carries only in-frame clones and drops some. The repertoire holds 200,000 or so clones, with 43% as singletons. Treatment indicated: oral pan-JAK inhibitor, 5-10 mg twice daily.

The material was CD4+ T cells sorted from blood, obtained at roughly week 36, from a patient treated with tofacitinib. The chain combines TRBV11-1 with TRBJ2-5; a weak D match, TRBD1 (6 bases). This receptor was identified in a human donor with alopecia areata. The DNA for the CDR3 is TGTGCCAGCAGCCGGGACATACAAGAGACCCAGTACTTC. Translation gives CASSRDIQETQYF.